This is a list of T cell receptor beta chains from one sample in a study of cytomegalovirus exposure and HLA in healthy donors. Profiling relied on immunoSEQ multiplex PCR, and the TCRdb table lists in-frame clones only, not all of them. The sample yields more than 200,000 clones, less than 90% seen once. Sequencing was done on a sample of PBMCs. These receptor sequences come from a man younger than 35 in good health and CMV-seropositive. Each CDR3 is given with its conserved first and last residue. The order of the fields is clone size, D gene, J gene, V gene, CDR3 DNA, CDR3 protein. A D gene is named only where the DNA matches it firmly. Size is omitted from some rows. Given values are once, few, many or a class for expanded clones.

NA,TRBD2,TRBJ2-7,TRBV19,TGTGCCAGTACCTCCGGGACTAGCAATCACGAGCAGTACTTC,CASTSGTSNHEQYF
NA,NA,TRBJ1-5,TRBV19,TGTGCCAGTAGTATATTCGGGGGAGGGAGCAATCAGCCCCAGCATTTT,CASSIFGGGSNQPQHF
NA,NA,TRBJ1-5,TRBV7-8,TGTGCCAGCAGTCCAGATGGGGTAGGCAATCAGCCCCAGCATTTT,CASSPDGVGNQPQHF
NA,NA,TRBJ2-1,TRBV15,TGTGCCACCAGCCGTCTATCAGGGGAGCAGTTCTTC,CATSRLSGEQFF
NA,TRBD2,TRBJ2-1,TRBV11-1,TGTGCCAGCAGCTCTAGCGGGATTGAGCAGTTCTTC,CASSSSGIEQFF
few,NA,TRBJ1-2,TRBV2,TGTGCCAGCAGTGATCAGGGTCCAGCTAACTATGGCTACACCTTC,CASSDQGPANYGYTF
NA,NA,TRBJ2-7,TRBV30,TGTGCCTGGAGTCACTCACTAGCCAGAACCCCAACCTACGAGCAGTACTTC,CAWSHSLARTPTYEQYF
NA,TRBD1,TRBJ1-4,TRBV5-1,TGCGCCAGCAGCGCCAAGTCCGGGACAGGGGATGGAAAACTGTTTTTT,CASSAKSGTGDGKLFF
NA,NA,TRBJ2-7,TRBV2,TGTGCCAGCAGTGGGCAGGTTCTCTACGAGCAGTACTTC,CASSGQVLYEQYF
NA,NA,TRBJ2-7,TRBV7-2,TGTGCCAGCAGCCCCCCCGGGCGCGAGCAGTACTTC,CASSPPGREQYF
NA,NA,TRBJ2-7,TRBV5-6,TGTGCCAGCAGCTTGGAGGGCGAGCAGTACTTC,CASSLEGEQYF
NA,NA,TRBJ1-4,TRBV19,TGTGCCAGTAGTCGGCAGGGCGACGAAAAACTGTTTTTT,CASSRQGDEKLFF
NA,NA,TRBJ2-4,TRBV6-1,TGTGCCAGCAGCCGGCAAGTATGGGACATTCAGTACTTC,CASSRQVWDIQYF
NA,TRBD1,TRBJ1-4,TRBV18,TGTGCCAGCTCACGAGTGTCCCCAGGGGGTAACAATGAAAAACTGTTTTTT,CASSRVSPGGNNEKLFF
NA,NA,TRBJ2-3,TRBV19,TGTGCCAGTAGTGGCCGGGACTTCGGCACAGATACGCAGTATTTT,CASSGRDFGTDTQYF
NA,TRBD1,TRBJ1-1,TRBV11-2,TGTGCCAGCAGCCCTCGCAGGGGGCGGAACACTGAAGCTTTCTTT,CASSPRRGRNTEAFF
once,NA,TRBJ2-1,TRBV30,TGTGCCTGGAGTGTACGGGAAGGTTGGGCCAATGAGCAGTTCTTC,CAWSVREGWANEQFF
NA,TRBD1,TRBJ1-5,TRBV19,TGTGCCAGTAGCCCAGGGGGGGGAAATCAGCCCCAGCATTTT,CASSPGGGNQPQHF
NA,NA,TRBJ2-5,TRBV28,TGTGCCAGCACAGGAGAGACCCAGTACTTC,CASTGETQYF
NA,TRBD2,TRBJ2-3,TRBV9,TGTGCCAGCAGCGGAGCGGGAGGGCCGCGCACAGATACGCAGTATTTT,CASSGAGGPRTDTQYF
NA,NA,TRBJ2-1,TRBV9,TGTGCCAGCACCCCCAGCGACGGCCCCTACAATGAGCAGTTCTTC,CASTPSDGPYNEQFF
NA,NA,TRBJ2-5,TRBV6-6,TGTGCCAGCAGTTCACAGGAAGAGACCCAGTACTTC,CASSSQEETQYF
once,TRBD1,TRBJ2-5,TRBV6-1,TGTGCCAGCAGCCCGGGACAGCCACACCAAGAGACCCAGTACTTC,CASSPGQPHQETQYF
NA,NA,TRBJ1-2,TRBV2,TGTGCCAGCAGTGGTCCAGCCCCAGGGGACGGAAGAACCTATGGCTACACCTTC,CASSGPAPGDGRTYGYTF
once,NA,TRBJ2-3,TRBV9,TGTGCCAGCAGCGTAGAGGGTGGAGTAGCGTTGGGCGATACGCAGTATTTT,CASSVEGGVALGDTQYF
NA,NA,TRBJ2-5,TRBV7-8,TGTGCCAGCAGCTTAGGCGCCGGGACGCTGCGCCAAGAGACCCAGTACTTC,CASSLGAGTLRQETQYF